These 5 T cell receptor beta chains were sequenced from one sample in a study of blood T cell repertoires in COVID-19. Clones were sequenced by immunoSEQ multiplex PCR, and TCRdb holds only the in-frame ones, with some missing. The sample contains 150,000 to 200,000 clones, roughly 87% of which appear only once. Sequenced material: PBMCs or T cells enriched from blood (not recorded which). The receptors shown here come from a man aged 45-65 years who had recovered from COVID-19.

V gene TRBV24-1 combines with J gene TRBJ2-1; weak D call: TRBD2 (5 bases). CDR1 is KGHDR and CDR2 is SFDVKD in the germline V gene. V dropped 6 bases and J dropped 6 bases, with 23 bases sitting between them. The length of the CDR3 is 17 residues. CDR3 nucleotides: TGTGCCACCAGTCCAAACCACCTGGACTCCCGAGGCAATGAGCAGTTCTTC. This translates into CATSPNHLDSRGNEQFF.

The chain recombines TRBV2 with TRBJ1-3, with D maybe TRBD1 (5 bases). The CDR3 sequence is 15 residues long. CDR1 and CDR2 (germline): SNHLY, FYNNEI. V was pared by 8 bases and J by 2 bases, with 16 bases between. This CDR3 is CASEWGGGPGNTIYF. Here the CDR3 DNA reads TGTGCCAGCGAATGGGGCGGAGGGCCTGGAAACACCATATATTTT.

The chain uses TRBV5-1 and TRBJ2-3; D might be TRBD2 (6 bases). The germline CDR1 and CDR2 sequences are SGHRS and YFSETQ. Trimming cost V 0 bases and J 4 bases, with 9 bases left between them. The CDR3 runs to 14 residues. CDR3 protein: CASSLGLVSDTQYF. CDR3 nucleotides: TGCGCCAGCAGCTTGGGACTAGTGTCAGATACGCAGTATTTT.

The rearrangement uses TRBV6-5 and TRBJ1-2, with TRBD1 identical over 7 bases. The V and J ends lost 6 bases and 7 bases, in that order; junction bases with no gene match: 5. The CDR3 is 12 residues long. Germline assignment: CDR1 MNHEY and CDR2 SVGAGI. The CDR3 protein is CASRGGQIGYTF. Here the CDR3 DNA reads TGTGCCAGCAGGGGGGGACAGATTGGCTACACCTTC.

The chain has TRBV15 and TRBJ2-5; 9 bases match TRBD2. V shed 0 bases and J 4 bases; nucleotides not matched to a gene: 3. Per germline, CDR1 LNHNV and CDR2 YYDKDF (reference sequence). This CDR3 comprises 15 residues. The CDR3: CATSREAGGIETQYF. The CDR3 nucleotides are TGTGCCACCAGCAGAGAGGCGGGAGGGATAGAGACCCAGTACTTC. The whole variable domain, remainder taken from reference TRBV15 and TRBJ2-5, is DAMVIQNPRYQVTQFGKPVTLSCSQTLNHNVMYWYQQKSSQAPKLLFHYYDKDFNNEADTPDNFQSRRPNTSFCFLDIRSPGLGDTAMYLCATSREAGGIETQYFGPGTRLLVL.